Listed below are T cell receptor beta chains from one sample, sequenced in a study of monozygotic twins with inflammatory bowel disease. TCRdb derives one entry per CDR3 protein from the 5' RACE reads, leaving out DNA. The sample table sets out 300,000 to 350,000 distinct CDR3 sequences. Sequencing was done on a sample of blood. The receptor source for this set is a human donor with ulcerative colitis or Crohn's disease, or a healthy co-twin of an affected twin (not recorded which). Each CDR3 is given with its conserved first and last residue. Fields, in order: V gene, J gene, CDR3 protein.

V: TRBV5-5
J: TRBJ2-1
CDR3: CASSHSTTSDNEQFF

V: TRBV25-1
J: TRBJ1-6
CDR3: CASSAQGMGSPLHF

V: TRBV29-1
J: TRBJ1-2
CDR3: CSVERSRAYGYTF

V: TRBV20-1
J: TRBJ2-7
CDR3: CSARDRDRGTYEQYF

V: TRBV29-1
J: TRBJ2-5
CDR3: CSATTQGKETQYF

V: TRBV15
J: TRBJ2-6
CDR3: CATSRDLVTGSNSGANVLTF

V: TRBV18
J: TRBJ1-6
CDR3: CASSPGGGEPLHF

V: TRBV28
J: TRBJ2-5
CDR3: CASSSRLGGYQETQYF

V: TRBV7-2
J: TRBJ1-6
CDR3: CASSFPVPTGSPLHF

V: TRBV4-1
J: TRBJ2-1
CDR3: CASSQDRGGLGGYNEQFF

V: TRBV7-2
J: TRBJ2-7
CDR3: CASSRDGPYEQYF

V: TRBV27
J: TRBJ2-7
CDR3: CASSLFGRARTGEQYF

V: TRBV7-2
J: TRBJ2-1
CDR3: CASSSLKTVRGYNEQFF

V: TRBV7-9
J: TRBJ1-5
CDR3: CASSPTQGAAQPQHF

V: TRBV5-1
J: TRBJ2-5
CDR3: CASSSMRSGGKETQYF

V: TRBV5-1
J: TRBJ1-2
CDR3: CASMTGAGYGYTF

V: TRBV12-3/TRBV12-4
J: TRBJ1-1
CDR3: CASTRQGRRLRMLINTEAFF

V: TRBV28
J: TRBJ2-7
CDR3: CASSLRLTQVPPLYEQYF

V: TRBV20-1
J: TRBJ1-1
CDR3: CSARGAGRNTEAFF

V: TRBV19
J: TRBJ2-6
CDR3: CASTARSGANVLTF